This T cell receptor (beta chain) was recovered during a study of radiotherapy plus CTLA-4 blockade in lung cancer. Measured with immunoSEQ multiplex PCR; TCRdb has only the in-frame clones, and not every one. The data contain about 32,000 clones, around 75% of them singletons. Study-level results: Blood TCR clones of tumor origin expanded after radiotherapy plus ipilimumab.

V lost 2 bases and J lost 6, with 10 bases in between. Looked up from germline, CDR1 is LNHDA and CDR2 is SQIVND (reference sequence). The CDR3 is made up of 13 amino acids. Remarks on this clone: Its target is not known.

The rearrangement links TRBV19 to TRBJ1-1, with a tentative D call TRBD1 (5 bases). Material: peripheral blood, obtained from a patient treated with radiotherapy plus ipilimumab. This sequence was found in a human donor with non-small cell lung cancer that progressed on radiotherapy plus ipilimumab. CDR3 nucleotide sequence: TGTGCCAGTAGTATAATGGACAAAGCTGAAGCTTTCTTT. It translates to CASSIMDKAEAFF.